This TCR beta chain came from a study of cytomegalovirus exposure and HLA in healthy donors. As to this clone: What it binds is not known.

There were likely unrecorded immune exposures, though donors were nominally healthy when sampled. This CDR3 has 15 amino acids. V shed 2 bases, J shed 5 bases, and the junction held 5 bases outside the gene matches. Germline values: CDR1 MNHEY, CDR2 SVGAGI. Overall study findings and caveats: At a 0.05 false discovery rate, a later analysis found 15,000 to 20,000 TCR beta sequences to be associated with HLA alleles.

Amplification used 60 Vbeta primers and 13 Jbeta primers. The method was immunoSEQ multiplex PCR; TCRdb's version includes in-frame clones alone and lacks a portion of them. The table has some 250,000 clones, about 80% seen once. The origin of this receptor is a woman aged 40 to 50 in good health and CMV-seropositive. Sequenced material: PBMCs. The genes are TRBV6-5 and TRBJ2-5, with 10 bases identical to TRBD2. DNA of the CDR3: TGTGCCAGCAGTTACGGTAGCGGGGGGAAGGAGACCCAGTACTTC. Its translation: CASSYGSGGKETQYF.